This TCR beta chain comes out of a study of neurological immune-mediated disorders. TCRdb re-called the 5' RACE reads with MiXCR, one entry per CDR3 protein. The sample carries fewer than 50,000 distinct CDR3 sequences, approximately 10% recorded once. There are many counts of this clonotype. Time point here: technical triplicate 1. The CDR3 is 14 residues long. In germline, CDR1 is MDHEN, CDR2 SYDVKM. The ends lost 5 bases at V and 7 bases at J; junction bases unmatched: 6. Sequencing input: PBMCs. The V and J genes are TRBV28 and TRBJ1-4, with TRBD1 matching 8 bases. The clonotype was recovered from a man aged 55 to 70 with HTLV-1-associated myelopathy (HAM/TSP). CDR3 DNA: TGTGCCAGCAGTCGACAGGGGCTTGGTGAAAAACTGTTTTTT. It is translated as CASSRQGLGEKLFF.